The following is a TCR beta chain sequence with its context. These data come from a study of T cell changes during pregnancy in multiple sclerosis. Germline V gene data show CDR1 as MNHEY and CDR2 as SMNVEV (reference sequence). The CDR3 totals 15 residues. The V and J ends lost 5 bases and 0 bases, in that order; junction bases with no gene match: 7. Sequencing was performed with immunoSEQ multiplex PCR; in TCRdb, only in-frame clones are kept and a portion is missing. Here the sample spans 45,000 to 55,000 clones, approximately 94% being singletons. The TCR was taken from a female donor with multiple sclerosis, enrolled in a pregnancy study. This material consisted of CD8+ T cells from peripheral blood mononuclear cells, taken before pregnancy. The chain recombines TRBV27 with TRBJ2-7; 7 bases line up with TRBD1. CDR3 nucleotides: TGTGCCAGCAGTGAGCGACAGGGTCCCTCCTACGAGCAGTACTTC. Translating gives CASSERQGPSYEQYF.